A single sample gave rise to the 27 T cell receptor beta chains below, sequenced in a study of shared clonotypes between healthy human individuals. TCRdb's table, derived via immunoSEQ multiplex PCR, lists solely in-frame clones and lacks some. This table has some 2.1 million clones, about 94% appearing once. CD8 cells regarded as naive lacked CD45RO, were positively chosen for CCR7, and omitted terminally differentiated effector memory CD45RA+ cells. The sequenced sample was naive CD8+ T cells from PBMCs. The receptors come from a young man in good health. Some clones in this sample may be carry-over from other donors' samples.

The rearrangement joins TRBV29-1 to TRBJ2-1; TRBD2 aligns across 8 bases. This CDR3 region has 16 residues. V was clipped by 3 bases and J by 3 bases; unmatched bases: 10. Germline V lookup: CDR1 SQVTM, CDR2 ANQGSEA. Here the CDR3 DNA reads TGCAGCGTTGATAGTTCGGGGGCGGGAGGCTACAATGAGCAGTTCTTC. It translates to CSVDSSGAGGYNEQFF.

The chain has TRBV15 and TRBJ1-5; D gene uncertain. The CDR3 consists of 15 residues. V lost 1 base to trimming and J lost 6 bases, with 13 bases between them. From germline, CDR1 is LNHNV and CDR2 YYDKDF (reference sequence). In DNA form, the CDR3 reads TGTGCCACCAGCAGAGGTAGGGAAGCGGGTCAGCCCCAGCATTTT. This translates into CATSRGREAGQPQHF. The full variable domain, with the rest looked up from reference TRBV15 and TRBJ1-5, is DAMVIQNPRYQVTQFGKPVTLSCSQTLNHNVMYWYQQKSSQAPKLLFHYYDKDFNNEADTPDNFQSRRPNTSFCFLDIRSPGLGDTAMYLCATSRGREAGQPQHFGDGTRLSIL.

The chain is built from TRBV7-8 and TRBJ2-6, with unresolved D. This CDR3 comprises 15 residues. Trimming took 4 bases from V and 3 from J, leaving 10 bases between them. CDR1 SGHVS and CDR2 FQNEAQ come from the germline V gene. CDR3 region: CASSSGKFGANVLTF. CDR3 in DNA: TGTGCCAGCAGCTCCGGCAAGTTTGGGGCCAACGTCCTGACTTTC.

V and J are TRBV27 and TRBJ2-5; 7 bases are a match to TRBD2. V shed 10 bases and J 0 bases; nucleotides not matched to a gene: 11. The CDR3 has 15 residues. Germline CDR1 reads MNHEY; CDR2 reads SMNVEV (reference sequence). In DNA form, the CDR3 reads TGTGCCACCAAGGAGGGACTACAGTACCAAGAGACCCAGTACTTC. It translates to CATKEGLQYQETQYF.

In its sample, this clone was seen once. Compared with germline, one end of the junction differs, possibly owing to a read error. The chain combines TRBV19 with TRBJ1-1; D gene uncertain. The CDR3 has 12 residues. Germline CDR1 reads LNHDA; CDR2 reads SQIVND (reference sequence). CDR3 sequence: CASRIAHTEAFF. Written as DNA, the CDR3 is TGTGCCAGTAGGATAGCCCACACTGAAGCTTTCTTT.

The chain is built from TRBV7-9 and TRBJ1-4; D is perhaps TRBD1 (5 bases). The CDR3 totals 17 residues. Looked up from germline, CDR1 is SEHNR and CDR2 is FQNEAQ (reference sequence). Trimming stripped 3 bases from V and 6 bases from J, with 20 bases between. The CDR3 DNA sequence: TGTGCCAGCAGCTTCGGCTGGATGGGGGACGATGATGAAAAACTGTTTTTT. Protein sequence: CASSFGWMGDDDEKLFF.

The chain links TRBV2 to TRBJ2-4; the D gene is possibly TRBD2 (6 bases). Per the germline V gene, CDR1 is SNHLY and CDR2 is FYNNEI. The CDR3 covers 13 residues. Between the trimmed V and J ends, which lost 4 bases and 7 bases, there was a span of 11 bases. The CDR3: CASSVAGGNIQYF. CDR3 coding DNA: TGTGCCAGCAGTGTTGCTGGGGGGAACATTCAGTACTTC.

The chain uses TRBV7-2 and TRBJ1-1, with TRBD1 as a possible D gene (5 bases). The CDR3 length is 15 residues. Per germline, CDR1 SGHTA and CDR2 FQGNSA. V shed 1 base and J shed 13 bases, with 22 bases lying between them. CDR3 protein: CASSLVPGSNQGGFF. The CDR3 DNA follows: TGTGCCAGCAGCTTAGTCCCCGGATCCAACCAGGGAGGTTTCTTT.

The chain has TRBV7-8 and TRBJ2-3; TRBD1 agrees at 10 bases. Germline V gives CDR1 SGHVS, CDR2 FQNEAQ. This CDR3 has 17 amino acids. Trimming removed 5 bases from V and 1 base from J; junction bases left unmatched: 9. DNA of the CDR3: TGTGCCAGCAGCCCTATGGACGGGACAGGGGGCACAGATACGCAGTATTTT. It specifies CASSPMDGTGGTDTQYF.

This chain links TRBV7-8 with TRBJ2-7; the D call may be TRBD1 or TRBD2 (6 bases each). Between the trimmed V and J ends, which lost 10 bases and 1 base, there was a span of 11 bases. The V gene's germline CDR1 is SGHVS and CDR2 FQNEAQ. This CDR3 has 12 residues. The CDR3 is CAIRGGSYEQYF. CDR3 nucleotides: TGTGCCATCCGAGGGGGGTCCTACGAGCAGTACTTC.

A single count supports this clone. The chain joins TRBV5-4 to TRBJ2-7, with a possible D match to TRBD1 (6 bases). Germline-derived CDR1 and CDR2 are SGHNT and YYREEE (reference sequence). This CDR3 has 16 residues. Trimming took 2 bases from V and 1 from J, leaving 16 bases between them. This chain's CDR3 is CASSFGSAGVSYEQYF. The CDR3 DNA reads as TGTGCCAGCAGCTTCGGGTCAGCAGGGGTGTCCTACGAGCAGTACTTC.

CDR3 protein: CASSSTSGYQETQYF. The DNA of the CDR3 is TGTGCCAGCAGTTCGACTAGCGGGTACCAAGAGACCCAGTACTTC. The chain uses TRBV28 and TRBJ2-5; 10 positions agree with TRBD2. V lost 4 bases to trimming and J lost 0 bases; unmatched junction nucleotides: 2. CDR3 size: 15 residues. Germline CDR1 MDHEN, CDR2 SYDVKM.

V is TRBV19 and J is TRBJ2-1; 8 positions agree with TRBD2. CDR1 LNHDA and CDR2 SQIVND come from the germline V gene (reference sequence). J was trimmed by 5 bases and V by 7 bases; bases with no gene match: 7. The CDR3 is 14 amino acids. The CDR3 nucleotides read TGTGCCAGTACCAATCGGGAGGGAGACAATGAGCAGTTCTTC. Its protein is CASTNREGDNEQFF. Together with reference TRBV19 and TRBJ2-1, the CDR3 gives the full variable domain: DGGITQSPKYLFRKEGQNVTLSCEQNLNHDAMYWYRQDPGQGLRLIYYSQIVNDFQKGDIAEGYSVSREKKESFPLTVTSAQKNPTAFYLCASTNREGDNEQFFGPGTRLTVL.

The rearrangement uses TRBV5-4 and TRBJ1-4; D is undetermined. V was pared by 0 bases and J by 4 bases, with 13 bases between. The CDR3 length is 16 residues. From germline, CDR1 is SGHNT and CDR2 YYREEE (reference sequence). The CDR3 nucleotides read TGTGCCAGCAGCTTGGGACAAGGGTATAATAATGAAAAACTGTTTTTT. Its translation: CASSLGQGYNNEKLFF.

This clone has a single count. The CDR3: CARSHPEKGLDSNQPQHF. CDR3 DNA sequence: TGTGCCAGAAGTCACCCAGAGAAGGGGTTGGATAGCAATCAGCCCCAGCATTTT. V usage is TRBV5-3 and J usage is TRBJ1-5; perhaps TRBD1 as D (5 bases). TRBV5-3 is an ORF, and what it does is uncertain. V was clipped by 5 bases and J by 0 bases, with 21 bases between them. The CDR3 covers 18 residues.

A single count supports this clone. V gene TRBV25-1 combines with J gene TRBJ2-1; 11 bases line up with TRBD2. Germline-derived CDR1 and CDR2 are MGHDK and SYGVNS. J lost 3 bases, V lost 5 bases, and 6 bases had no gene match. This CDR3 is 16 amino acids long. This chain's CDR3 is CASSSTSGSFYNEQFF. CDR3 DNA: TGTGCCAGCAGTTCTACTAGCGGGAGCTTCTACAATGAGCAGTTCTTC.

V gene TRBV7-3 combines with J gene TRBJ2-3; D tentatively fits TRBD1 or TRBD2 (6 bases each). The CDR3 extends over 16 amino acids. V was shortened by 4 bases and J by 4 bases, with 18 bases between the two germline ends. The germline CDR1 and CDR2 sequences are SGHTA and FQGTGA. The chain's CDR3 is CASSSRPRGDPDTQYF. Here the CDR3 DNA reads TGTGCCAGCAGCTCCAGACCAAGGGGGGATCCAGATACGCAGTATTTT.

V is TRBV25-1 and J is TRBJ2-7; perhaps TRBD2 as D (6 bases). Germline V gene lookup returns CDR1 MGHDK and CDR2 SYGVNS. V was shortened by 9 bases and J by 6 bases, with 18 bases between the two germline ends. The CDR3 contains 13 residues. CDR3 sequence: CASGGSGTTEQYF. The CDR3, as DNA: TGTGCCAGTGGGGGTAGCGGTACCACCGAGCAGTACTTC.

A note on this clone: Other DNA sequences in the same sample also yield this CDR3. The CDR3 coding sequence is TGTGCCAGCAGCCTCCGGGACAGAGCCTACGAGCAGTACTTC. Translating gives CASSLRDRAYEQYF. J is TRBJ2-7 and V is TRBV7-9, with 7 nucleotides matching TRBD1. Germline values: CDR1 SEHNR, CDR2 FQNEAQ (reference sequence). V shed 5 bases, J shed 2 bases, and the junction held 6 bases outside the gene matches. The CDR3 runs 14 residues.

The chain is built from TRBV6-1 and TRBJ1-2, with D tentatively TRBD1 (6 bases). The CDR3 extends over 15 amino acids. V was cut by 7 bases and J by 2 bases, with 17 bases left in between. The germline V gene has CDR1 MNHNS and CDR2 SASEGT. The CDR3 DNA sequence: TGTGCCAGCACCCTGCTCCTCAGGGGAAACTATGGCTACACCTTC. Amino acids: CASTLLLRGNYGYTF.

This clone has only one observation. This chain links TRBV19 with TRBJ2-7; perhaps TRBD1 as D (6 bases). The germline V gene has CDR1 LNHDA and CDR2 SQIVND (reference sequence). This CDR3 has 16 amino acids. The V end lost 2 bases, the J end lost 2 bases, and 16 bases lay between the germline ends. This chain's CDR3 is CASSILGGLSTYEQYF. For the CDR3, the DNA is TGTGCCAGTAGTATATTAGGGGGTCTCTCTACCTACGAGCAGTACTTC.

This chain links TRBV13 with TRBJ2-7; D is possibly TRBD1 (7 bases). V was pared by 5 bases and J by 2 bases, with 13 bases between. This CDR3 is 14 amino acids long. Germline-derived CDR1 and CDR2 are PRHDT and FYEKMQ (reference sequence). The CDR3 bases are TGTGCCAGCAGCAGGGGGGACAGCCCCTACGAGCAGTACTTC. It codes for CASSRGDSPYEQYF.

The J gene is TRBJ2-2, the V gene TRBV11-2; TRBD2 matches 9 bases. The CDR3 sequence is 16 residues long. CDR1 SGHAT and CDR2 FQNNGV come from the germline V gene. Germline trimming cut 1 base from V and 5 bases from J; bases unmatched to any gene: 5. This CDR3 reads CASSLGREGRTGELFF. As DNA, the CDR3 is TGTGCCAGCAGCTTAGGGCGGGAGGGACGAACCGGGGAGCTGTTTTTT.

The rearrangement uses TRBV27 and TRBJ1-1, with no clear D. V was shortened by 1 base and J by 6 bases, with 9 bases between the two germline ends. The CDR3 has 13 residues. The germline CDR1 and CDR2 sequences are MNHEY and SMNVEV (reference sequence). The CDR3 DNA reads TGTGCCAGCAGTTTATTGGGGTTCCCTGAAGCTTTCTTT. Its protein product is CASSLLGFPEAFF.

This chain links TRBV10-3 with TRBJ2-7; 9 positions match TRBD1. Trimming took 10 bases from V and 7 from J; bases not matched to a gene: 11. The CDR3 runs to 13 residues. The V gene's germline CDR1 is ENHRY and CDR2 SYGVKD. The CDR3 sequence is CASDPFGTGEQYF. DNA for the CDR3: TGTGCCAGCGATCCGTTCGGGACAGGGGAGCAGTACTTC.

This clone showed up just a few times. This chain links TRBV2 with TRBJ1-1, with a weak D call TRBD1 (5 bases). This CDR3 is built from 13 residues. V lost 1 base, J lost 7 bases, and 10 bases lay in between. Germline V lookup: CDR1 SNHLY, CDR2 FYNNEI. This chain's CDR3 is CASSEDRTFEAFF. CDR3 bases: TGTGCCAGCAGTGAAGACAGGACATTTGAAGCTTTCTTT.

The CDR3: CASSSPWTSGFNEQFF. The CDR3 DNA is TGTGCCAGCAGTTCGCCCTGGACTAGCGGCTTCAATGAGCAGTTCTTC. The chain has TRBV27 and TRBJ2-1; 10 bases align to TRBD2. Germline CDR1 is MNHEY and CDR2 is SMNVEV (reference sequence). The trim removed 4 bases at V and 6 bases at J, leaving 9 bases unmatched. CDR3 length equals 16 residues.